The next 27 T cell receptor beta chains were all read from a single sample in a study of CD8 T cells in Susac syndrome. The RNA, about 0.45 to 1 ug, was put through reverse transcription using random hexamers. TCRdb re-called the immunoSEQ multiplex PCR reads with MiXCR, one entry per CDR3 protein. The table lists about 150,000 distinct CDR3 sequences, nearly 97% of them singletons. What was sequenced was CD8+ T cells from PBMCs. The receptors here all came from a human donor with multiple sclerosis.

V and J are TRBV19 and TRBJ2-1; 7 positions match TRBD1. Per germline, CDR1 LNHDA and CDR2 SQIVND (reference sequence). With V trimmed by 2 bases and J by 9 bases, 7 bases remained unmatched. This CDR3 comprises 14 residues. The CDR3 nucleotides read TGTGCCAGTAGTATACTCAAGACAGGGCTTGAGCAGTTCTTC. This encodes CASSILKTGLEQFF.

This chain connects TRBV29-1 to TRBJ2-2; D not resolved. This CDR3 spans 13 amino acids. Trimming took 3 bases from V and 0 from J, leaving 5 bases between them. Germline CDR1 SQVTM, CDR2 ANQGSEA. The CDR3 here is CSVDIPNTGELFF. The CDR3 DNA follows: TGCAGCGTTGATATTCCGAACACCGGGGAGCTGTTTTTT.

This clonotype was found once. Mismatch with germline at one junction end may stem from a read error. This sequence joins TRBV7-7 and TRBJ2-1, with D unresolved. Germline V gene sequence: CDR1 SSHAT, CDR2 FNYEAQ (reference sequence). CDR3 length: 15 amino acids. CDR3 bases: TGTGCTAGCAGCTTAGGTCAGGTCTCCTACAATGAGCAGTTCTTC. It specifies CASSLGQVSYNEQFF.

The chain carries TRBV18 and TRBJ1-2, with D possibly being TRBD1 (5 bases). The CDR3 length is 14 residues. V lost 5 bases, J lost 4 bases, and 14 bases lay in between. Germline CDR1 and CDR2: KGHSH and LQKENI. CDR3 nucleotides: TGTGCCAGCTCATCGTCCGGGACGATCTATGGCTACACCTTC. Amino acids: CASSSSGTIYGYTF. Combining the CDR3 with reference TRBV18 and TRBJ1-2 gives the whole variable domain NAGVMQNPRHLVRRRGQEARLRCSPMKGHSHVYWYRQLPEEGLKFMVYLQKENIIDESGMPKERFSAEFPKEGPSILRIQQVVRGDSAAYFCASSSSGTIYGYTFGSGTRLTVV.

This clonotype has more than one count but fewer than ten. V and J are TRBV13 and TRBJ2-1; TRBD2 is a possible D gene (5 bases). Germline V gene sequence: CDR1 PRHDT, CDR2 FYEKMQ (reference sequence). Trimming left V 8 bases short and J 0 bases short, with 11 bases between. The CDR3 is 14 residues long. CDR3 residues: CASSGGSSYNEQFF. CDR3 DNA sequence: TGTGCCAGCTCCGGTGGGAGCTCCTACAATGAGCAGTTCTTC.

This chain joins TRBV10-3 and TRBJ2-3, with 7 bases identical to TRBD1. The CDR3 length is 15 residues. Germline CDR1 and CDR2: ENHRY and SYGVKD. The trim removed 7 bases at V and 2 bases at J, leaving 9 bases unmatched. The CDR3 here is CAITERDRFTDTQYF. CDR3 DNA: TGTGCCATCACCGAACGGGACAGATTCACAGATACGCAGTATTTT.

V usage is TRBV30 and J usage is TRBJ2-7; D remains ambiguous. Germline V lookup: CDR1 GTSNPN, CDR2 SVGIG (reference sequence). This CDR3 region has 13 residues. V was shortened by 0 bases and J by 2 bases, with 8 bases between the two germline ends. CDR3 sequence reads: CAWSVWGTYEQYV. The CDR3 bases are TGTGCCTGGAGTGTATGGGGTACCTACGAGCAGTACGTC.

The rearrangement joins TRBV7-9 to TRBJ2-1, with 9 positions matching TRBD1. The trim removed 5 bases at V and 3 bases at J, leaving 8 bases unmatched. This CDR3 spans 16 amino acids. Per the germline V gene, CDR1 is SEHNR and CDR2 is FQNEAQ (reference sequence). The CDR3 is CASSTVRQGVYNEQFF. The CDR3 bases are TGTGCCAGCAGCACCGTAAGACAGGGGGTCTACAATGAGCAGTTCTTC.

This rearrangement joins TRBV12-3 or TRBV12-4 to TRBJ2-5; 9 bases align to TRBD2. Unmatched junction bases numbered 15, after V lost 5 bases and J lost 5 bases. The CDR3 has 17 amino acids. CDR3 sequence (DNA): TGTGCCAGCAGTACGGGACACAATAGCGGGGGTGGGGAGACCCAGTACTTC. Protein: CASSTGHNSGGGETQYF.

The J gene is TRBJ2-7, the V gene TRBV30, with 7 positions matching TRBD1. V trimming: 5 bases; J trimming: 4 bases; junction bases outside the gene matches: 5. The germline V gene encodes CDR1 GTSNPN and CDR2 SVGIG (reference sequence). CDR3 size: 12 residues. CDR3 region: CAWAGRGYEQYF. The DNA for the CDR3 is TGTGCCTGGGCGGGCAGGGGGTACGAGCAGTACTTC.

This chain joins TRBV4-1 and TRBJ2-7, with TRBD2 identical over 12 bases. This CDR3 is built from 15 residues. V lost 2 bases to trimming and J lost 2 bases; unmatched junction nucleotides: 1. The germline gives CDR1 MGHRA, CDR2 YSYEKL. Here the CDR3 reads CASSQLAGGPYEQYF. CDR3 bases: TGCGCCAGCAGCCAACTAGCGGGGGGGCCCTACGAGCAGTACTTC.

The chain joins TRBV27 to TRBJ2-1, with D possibly TRBD2 on 5 matching bases. CDR3 length: 14 residues. Between the trimmed V and J ends, which lost 5 bases and 5 bases, there was a span of 13 bases. Germline CDR1 reads MNHEY; CDR2 reads SMNVEV (reference sequence). CDR3 in amino acids: CASSHGGINNEQFF. CDR3 coding DNA: TGTGCCAGCAGTCATGGAGGTATCAACAATGAGCAGTTCTTC.

This sequence joins TRBV27 and TRBJ2-7; 7 nucleotides agree with TRBD1. With 3 bases clipped from V and 3 bases from J, the junction kept 2 bases outside the gene matches. The germline V gene encodes CDR1 MNHEY and CDR2 SMNVEV (reference sequence). This CDR3 spans 13 amino acids. The CDR3 loop reads CASSFGTVYEQYF. CDR3 in DNA: TGTGCCAGCAGTTTCGGGACAGTCTACGAGCAGTACTTC.

This clonotype appeared a single time. The V and J genes are TRBV30 and TRBJ2-7, with TRBD2 as a possible D gene (7 bases). Germline loops: CDR1 GTSNPN, CDR2 SVGIG (reference sequence). This CDR3 comprises 13 residues. Trimming shortened V by 3 bases and J by 6 bases, and 15 bases separated the two germline ends. CDR3 residues: CAWSRGGGGEQYF. The CDR3 nucleotides read TGTGCCTGGAGCCGAGGGGGAGGGGGCGAGCAGTACTTC. Using reference TRBV30 and TRBJ2-7 for the parts outside the CDR3, the full variable domain is SQTIHQWPATLVQPVGSPLSLECTVEGTSNPNLYWYRQAAGRGLQLLFYSVGIGQISSEVPQNLSASRPQDRQFILSSKKLLLSDSGFYLCAWSRGGGGEQYFGPGTRLTVT.

In the case of this clonotype: Since no conserved phenylalanine or tryptophan closes the CDR3, a read error is the likely cause. The rearrangement links TRBV11-2 to TRBJ2-2, with D perhaps TRBD2 (6 bases). The CDR3 runs 17 residues. Germline CDR1 is SGHAT and CDR2 is FQNNGV. Trimming took off 1 base at V and 0 bases at J, with 12 bases between the two ends. CDR3 nucleotides: TGTGCCAGCAGCTTAGGGCCCGGGACTGCGAACACCGGGGAGCTGTTTTCT. Translated: CASSLGPGTANTGELFS.

CDR3 region: CAWRGDRGYEQYV. CDR3 nucleotide sequence: TGTGCCTGGAGGGGGGACAGGGGCTACGAGCAGTACGTC. V is TRBV30 and J is TRBJ2-7; 10 nucleotides match TRBD1. V shed 3 bases and J 3 bases; nucleotides not matched to a gene: 2. CDR3 length: 13 amino acids. CDR1 is GTSNPN and CDR2 is SVGIG in the germline V gene (reference sequence).

This clonotype was seen a single time. The rearrangement links TRBV27 to TRBJ1-5; a possible D gene is TRBD1 (5 bases). Germline V gives CDR1 MNHEY, CDR2 SMNVEV (reference sequence). There are 14 residues in the CDR3. V was shortened by 3 bases and J by 6 bases, with 12 bases between the two germline ends. CDR3 sequence (DNA): TGTGCCAGCAGTTTGGGGGAGGCGGGTCAGCCCCAGCATTTT. It yields the protein CASSLGEAGQPQHF.

The gene calls are TRBV9 and TRBJ1-2; 8 nucleotides align to TRBD1. Germline-derived CDR1 and CDR2 are SGDLS and YYNGEE. The CDR3 is 15 residues long. V trimming: 5 bases; J trimming: 4 bases; junction bases outside the gene matches: 10. The DNA of the CDR3 is TGTGCCAGCAGTGATACAGGGGGTAGGGGCTATGGCTACACCTTC. Translating gives CASSDTGGRGYGYTF.

The chain recombines TRBV27 with TRBJ2-1, with TRBD1 identical over 12 bases. After removal of 7 bases from V and 9 bases from J, the junction contained 4 bases not matched to a gene. CDR3 length equals 13 residues. The germline gives CDR1 MNHEY, CDR2 SMNVEV (reference sequence). The CDR3 loop is CASKGQGAVEQFF. The DNA for the CDR3 is TGTGCCAGCAAGGGACAGGGGGCAGTTGAGCAGTTCTTC.

The chain has TRBV29-1 and TRBJ2-5, with 8 bases lining up with TRBD1. V lost 1 base, J lost 3 bases, and 4 bases stayed unmatched. CDR1 and CDR2 from the germline V gene are SQVTM and ANQGSEA. CDR3 length equals 14 residues. The CDR3 DNA reads as TGCAGCGTTGAAGGACAGGGGATGGAAGAGACCCAGTACTTC. Amino acid sequence: CSVEGQGMEETQYF.

The J gene is TRBJ2-3, the V gene TRBV27, with D perhaps TRBD1 or TRBD2 (5 bases each). The CDR3 loop spans 14 amino acids. The germline V gene encodes CDR1 MNHEY and CDR2 SMNVEV (reference sequence). Trimming left V 1 base short and J 6 bases short, with 11 bases between. This CDR3 reads CASSLFGAWDTQYF. CDR3 coding DNA: TGTGCCAGCAGTTTATTCGGGGCATGGGATACGCAGTATTTT.

This rearrangement joins TRBV13 to TRBJ2-1, with D hard to call. Germline CDR1 is PRHDT and CDR2 is FYEKMQ (reference sequence). The CDR3 consists of 13 residues. V lost 2 bases and J lost 6, with 8 bases in between. The CDR3 protein is CASSLLNANEQFF. The CDR3 DNA reads as TGTGCCAGCAGCTTACTCAATGCCAATGAGCAGTTCTTC. Full variable domain (missing parts from reference TRBV13 and TRBJ2-1): AAGVIQSPRHLIKEKRETATLKCYPIPRHDTVYWYQQGPGQDPQFLISFYEKMQSDKGSIPDRFSAQQFSDYHSELNMSSLELGDSALYFCASSLLNANEQFFGPGTRLTVL.

The chain has TRBV7-9 and TRBJ2-5, with TRBD1 as a possible D gene (6 bases). V was clipped by 4 bases and J by 3 bases, with 12 bases between them. This CDR3 has 14 amino acids. The germline V gene has CDR1 SEHNR and CDR2 FQNEAQ (reference sequence). CDR3 in DNA: TGTGCCAGCAGCTACCGGACAGAGAAAGAGACCCAGTACTTC. Protein: CASSYRTEKETQYF.

CDR3 loop: CSVEAGQRGEKLFF. The CDR3 DNA follows: TGCAGCGTTGAAGCCGGACAGAGAGGTGAAAAACTGTTTTTT. The rearrangement uses TRBV29-1 and TRBJ1-4; tentatively, D is TRBD1 (6 bases). CDR1 SQVTM and CDR2 ANQGSEA come from the germline V gene. Trimming cost V 1 base and J 7 bases, with 13 bases left between them. This CDR3 has 14 amino acids.

This chain uses TRBV20-1 with TRBJ2-4; D not resolved. Trimming took off 0 bases at V and 0 bases at J, with 12 bases between the two ends. The germline V gene encodes CDR1 DFQATT and CDR2 SNEGSKA (reference sequence). The length of the CDR3 is 16 residues. The CDR3 bases are TGCAGTGCTAGAGATTTAAGAGCCTTAGCCAAAAACATTCAGTACTTC. Residues: CSARDLRALAKNIQYF.

This sequence joins TRBV5-4 and TRBJ2-7; 8 bases align to TRBD1. This CDR3 comprises 16 residues. Germline CDR1 reads SGHNT; CDR2 reads YYREEE (reference sequence). V was clipped by 4 bases and J by 5 bases; unmatched bases: 14. CDR3 nucleotide sequence: TGTGCCAGCAGCCCGGCGACAGGGGCCTTACTTGACGAGCAGTACGTC. Translated, it gives CASSPATGALLDEQYV.

The chain uses TRBV30 and TRBJ1-1; D unresolved. Deletions cut 2 bases from V and 7 bases from J, with 8 bases between. The germline V gene has CDR1 GTSNPN and CDR2 SVGIG (reference sequence). This CDR3 has 11 amino acids. In DNA, the CDR3 is TGTGCCTGGAGTTACAACCTTGAAGCTTTCTTT. Translated: CAWSYNLEAFF.